This is a list of T cell receptor beta chains from one sample in a study of blood T cell repertoires in COVID-19. Sequenced by immunoSEQ multiplex PCR; TCRdb stores in-frame clones only, minus some. The table records some 94,000 clones, about 87% of them present only once. The material sequenced was peripheral blood. The receptors were gathered from a human donor in a cohort sampled during active COVID-19. Each CDR3 is given with its conserved first and last residue. The D gene is left open where the match is weak. Size is omitted from some rows. Given values are once, few, many or a class for expanded clones.

j_call: TRBJ1-6
clone_size: once
v_call: TRBV5-1
cdr3_length: 16
d_call: -
cdr3_nt: TGCGCCAGCAGCTTGGGCGATAGCTCCTATAATTCACCCCTCCACTTT
cdr3_aa: CASSLGDSSYNSPLHF

j_call: TRBJ1-6
clone_size: -
v_call: TRBV18
cdr3_length: 16
d_call: -
cdr3_nt: TGTGCCAGCTCACCTTTCTCTGGCCGGGAAGATTCACCCCTCCACTTT
cdr3_aa: CASSPFSGREDSPLHF

j_call: TRBJ1-5
clone_size: few
v_call: TRBV7-9
cdr3_length: 15
d_call: TRBD1
cdr3_nt: TGTGCCAGCAGCTTAGGTACAGGGGTCAATCAGCCCCAGCATTTT
cdr3_aa: CASSLGTGVNQPQHF

j_call: TRBJ1-2
clone_size: -
v_call: TRBV11-2
cdr3_length: 12
d_call: -
cdr3_nt: TGTGCCAGCAGCTTAGAGGCGGCGGGCTACACCTTC
cdr3_aa: CASSLEAAGYTF

j_call: TRBJ1-2
clone_size: -
v_call: TRBV27
cdr3_length: 13
d_call: TRBD1
cdr3_nt: TGTGCCAGCAGTTTACAGGGGGCGAATGGCTACACCTTC
cdr3_aa: CASSLQGANGYTF

j_call: TRBJ1-5
clone_size: few
v_call: TRBV19
cdr3_length: 14
d_call: TRBD1
cdr3_nt: TGTGCCAGTAGTCTGGACAGGGGGTCTCAGCCCCAGCATTTT
cdr3_aa: CASSLDRGSQPQHF

j_call: TRBJ1-2
clone_size: -
v_call: TRBV7-9
cdr3_length: 16
d_call: TRBD1
cdr3_nt: TGTGCCAGCAGCTTAGGTCTAAGCAGGGGGGACTATGGCTACACCTTC
cdr3_aa: CASSLGLSRGDYGYTF

j_call: TRBJ1-2
clone_size: -
v_call: TRBV6-5
cdr3_length: 15
d_call: -
cdr3_nt: TGTGCCAGCAGGTCTCGATATTACAGAGATGATGGCTACACCTTC
cdr3_aa: CASRSRYYRDDGYTF

j_call: TRBJ2-3
clone_size: -
v_call: TRBV2
cdr3_length: 14
d_call: -
cdr3_nt: TGTGCCAGCAGTGGCCACTGGGGAGGAGATACGCAGTATTTT
cdr3_aa: CASSGHWGGDTQYF

j_call: TRBJ1-2
clone_size: -
v_call: TRBV10-3
cdr3_length: 16
d_call: -
cdr3_nt: TGTGCCATCAGTGACGGGCAGGGCGCCGCCGGGGGTGGCTACACCTTC
cdr3_aa: CAISDGQGAAGGGYTF

j_call: TRBJ2-2
clone_size: few
v_call: TRBV10-1
cdr3_length: 16
d_call: -
cdr3_nt: TGCGCCAGGAAAACCCCGTGGGGGGAGGACGGCGGGGAGCTGTTTTTT
cdr3_aa: CARKTPWGEDGGELFF

j_call: TRBJ1-3
clone_size: -
v_call: TRBV28
cdr3_length: 14
d_call: -
cdr3_nt: TGTGCCAGCAGCCGACAGGACTCTGGAAACACCATATATTTT
cdr3_aa: CASSRQDSGNTIYF

j_call: TRBJ1-2
clone_size: -
v_call: TRBV27
cdr3_length: 15
d_call: TRBD1
cdr3_nt: TGTGCCAGCAGTCTCGGACAGGCGACCTCCTATGGCTACACCTTC
cdr3_aa: CASSLGQATSYGYTF

j_call: TRBJ2-7
clone_size: -
v_call: TRBV24-1
cdr3_length: 14
d_call: -
cdr3_nt: TGTGCCACCAGTGATTCCGGGACAACCTACGAGCAGTACTTC
cdr3_aa: CATSDSGTTYEQYF

j_call: TRBJ2-3
clone_size: -
v_call: TRBV6-6
cdr3_length: 11
d_call: -
cdr3_nt: TGTGCCAGCAGACTCACAGATACGCAGTATTTT
cdr3_aa: CASRLTDTQYF

j_call: TRBJ2-3
clone_size: -
v_call: TRBV29-1
cdr3_length: 17
d_call: TRBD2
cdr3_nt: TGCAGCGTTGGGGCAGTGGGCGGGAGGCAGTATGGTGGTACGCAGTATTTT
cdr3_aa: CSVGAVGGRQYGGTQYF

j_call: TRBJ1-2
clone_size: -
v_call: TRBV15
cdr3_length: 17
d_call: -
cdr3_nt: TGTGCCACCAGCAGTGGGAGGGCCCTTTCACCTAACTATGGCTACACCTTC
cdr3_aa: CATSSGRALSPNYGYTF

j_call: TRBJ1-2
clone_size: once
v_call: TRBV2
cdr3_length: 15
d_call: -
cdr3_nt: TGTGCCAGCAGCCGAGGGACAAATTTTAACTATGGCTACACCTTC
cdr3_aa: CASSRGTNFNYGYTF

j_call: TRBJ1-4
clone_size: -
v_call: TRBV5-4
cdr3_length: 13
d_call: -
cdr3_nt: TGTGCCAGCAGCTTGGACCGGGATGAAAAACTGTTTTTT
cdr3_aa: CASSLDRDEKLFF

j_call: TRBJ1-3
clone_size: -
v_call: TRBV4-1
cdr3_length: 16
d_call: TRBD1
cdr3_nt: TGCGCCAGCAGCCCAACCTACGGGACAGCAGGAAACACCATATATTTT
cdr3_aa: CASSPTYGTAGNTIYF

j_call: TRBJ2-1
clone_size: -
v_call: TRBV5-6
cdr3_length: 14
d_call: TRBD1
cdr3_nt: TGTGCCAGCAGCTTACAAACGGACAGGGGGTCTAAGTTCTTC
cdr3_aa: CASSLQTDRGSKFF

j_call: TRBJ1-6
clone_size: -
v_call: TRBV5-1
cdr3_length: 16
d_call: -
cdr3_nt: TGCGCCAGCAGCTTCGGGAGGAGCTCCTATAATTCACCCCTCCACTTT
cdr3_aa: CASSFGRSSYNSPLHF

j_call: TRBJ2-7
clone_size: few
v_call: TRBV11-2
cdr3_length: 15
d_call: -
cdr3_nt: TGTGCCAGCAGCCTGTATCAGGCCTACTCCTACGAGCAGTACTTC
cdr3_aa: CASSLYQAYSYEQYF

j_call: TRBJ2-1
clone_size: -
v_call: TRBV5-5
cdr3_length: 17
d_call: -
cdr3_nt: TGTGCCAGCAGCTTGAGACACAGGGCCGCGGGCTACAATGAGCAGTTCTTC
cdr3_aa: CASSLRHRAAGYNEQFF

j_call: TRBJ2-2
clone_size: -
v_call: TRBV9
cdr3_length: 14
d_call: -
cdr3_nt: TGTGCCAGCAGCTTCACGGGGAACACCGGGGAGCTGTTTTTT
cdr3_aa: CASSFTGNTGELFF

j_call: TRBJ2-3
clone_size: -
v_call: TRBV5-4
cdr3_length: 15
d_call: TRBD2
cdr3_nt: TGTGCCAGCAGCTTATGGAGCGGGGGAGAAGATACGCAGTATTTT
cdr3_aa: CASSLWSGGEDTQYF

j_call: TRBJ1-2
clone_size: -
v_call: TRBV19
cdr3_length: 14
d_call: -
cdr3_nt: TGTGCCAGTAGTATATTCGGGGGGAACTATGGCTACACCTTC
cdr3_aa: CASSIFGGNYGYTF

j_call: TRBJ1-1
clone_size: once
v_call: TRBV18
cdr3_length: 13
d_call: -
cdr3_nt: TGTGCCAGCTCACTTCGTTGGGGGGACGAAGCTTTCTTT
cdr3_aa: CASSLRWGDEAFF

j_call: TRBJ2-5
clone_size: -
v_call: TRBV15
cdr3_length: 15
d_call: -
cdr3_nt: TGTGCCACCAGCAGAGATCAAGGGGGGGATGAGACCCAGTACTTC
cdr3_aa: CATSRDQGGDETQYF

j_call: TRBJ2-3
clone_size: -
v_call: TRBV3-1/TRBV3-2
cdr3_length: 14
d_call: -
cdr3_nt: TGTGCCAGCAGCCGTAGCGGCTCGGGAGATACGCAGTATTTT
cdr3_aa: CASSRSGSGDTQYF

j_call: TRBJ2-4
clone_size: -
v_call: TRBV11-2
cdr3_length: 12
d_call: -
cdr3_nt: TGTGCCAGCAGCCCGAGCGACAACATTCAGTACTTC
cdr3_aa: CASSPSDNIQYF